This T cell receptor (beta chain) stems from a study of blood T cell repertoires in COVID-19. Study as a whole: Samples came from the United States, Italy and Spain, spanning acute and convalescent COVID-19. In each case, the material was cDNA or gDNA derived from T cells, B-cell-depleted T cells, or PBMCs.

This clone was observed a handful of times. Methods used by the authors: Amplifying reference gene primers gave estimates of nucleated cell counts. Assay used: immunoSEQ multiplex PCR; TCRdb lists only in-frame clones, some missing. V, J and clone size were drawn from that table, and D and trimming were deduced from the DNA. The sample shows 200,000 to 300,000 clones, roughly 86% of them seen only once. Germline V gene data show CDR1 as LGHNT and CDR2 as FRNRAP. V shed 7 bases and J shed 3 bases, with 13 bases lying between them. The CDR3 length is 14 residues. This receptor was identified in a man aged 35 to 55 who had recovered from COVID-19. The genes are TRBV12-5 and TRBJ1-5; D is unresolved. Sequencing used peripheral blood. The CDR3 sequence is CASAWGGFNQPQHF. The CDR3 coding sequence is TGTGCTAGTGCCTGGGGAGGTTTCAATCAGCCCCAGCATTTT.